This T cell receptor (beta chain) was found in a study of regulatory T cells in long-lasting Graves disease. This sample's time point: newly diagnosed GD, antithyroid drugs for less than 3 months. Preparation of the TCR library used RNA extracted from PBMCs. HTBI primers from iRepertoire and Arm-PCR of CDR3 regions yielded the TCR beta libraries. TCRdb reprocessed the multiplex PCR reads via MiXCR and lists one record per CDR3 protein. This table holds about 330,000 distinct CDR3 sequences, roughly 16% found once. On this clonotype: Its antigen is still unknown.

V lost 6 bases, J lost 3 bases, and 5 bases stayed unmatched. Germline V lookup: CDR1 WNHNN, CDR2 SYGVQD (reference sequence). This CDR3 has 14 amino acids. The study, taken as a whole, reports: Newly diagnosed disease favored TRBV20-1 and TRBJ2-1 over persistent disease. In persistent patients, shared public clonotypes (over 2,500) outnumbered those in new patients (about 1,000).

This sample was also put to use in a study of T cells in Graves' hyperthyroidism and ophthalmopathy. As reported in that work: Initially, a first-round RT-PCR of the TCR CDR3 employed the HTBI primer set. Before onset, by a median of approximately 6.8 months, the model predicted ophthalmopathy.

The TCR sequence derives from a woman under 30 with Graves disease. The chain combines TRBV10-1 with TRBJ2-4, with 7 bases matching TRBD2. The sequencing here drew on peripheral blood mononuclear cells (PBMCs), taken at new diagnosis, from a patient treated with antithyroid drugs. The CDR3 nucleotides read TGCGCCAGCAGCCCGGGGGGAAACAAAAACATTCAGTACTTC. Protein product: CASSPGGNKNIQYF.